The clone carrying this T cell receptor (beta chain) was detected a few times. The antigen is unknown. The CDR3 contains 10 residues. Between the trimmed V and J ends, which lost 10 bases and 7 bases, there was a span of 9 bases. This specimen belongs to a study of T-cell reconstitution after alpha-beta-depleted transplantation in children. Study-wide results and limits: Surviving recipient T cells and thymic progenitors produced the high day-60 TCRbeta diversity seen in some patients.

Unique molecular identifiers featured in how the TCRbeta library was prepared. Each CDR3 protein gets one entry after TCRdb re-called the PCR reads with MiXCR. Among approximately 500,000 distinct CDR3 sequences listed, under 12% were seen once. The TCR sequence derives from a child aged 2-15 years with inherited bone marrow failure, due to receive a stem cell transplant. The sequences come from PBMCs, collected before TCRalphabeta/CD19-depleted stem cell transplant. This chain connects TRBV5-3 to TRBJ1-5; D remains unclear. TRBV5-3 is assigned to the ORF class and has an uncertain function. The CDR3 region is CAGTSQPQHF. Written as DNA, the CDR3 is TGTGCCGGAACGAGCCAGCCCCAGCATTTT.